Shown below are 24 T cell receptor beta chains from a single sample sequenced in a study of cytomegalovirus exposure and HLA in healthy donors. The PCR employed 60 Vbeta primers together with 13 Jbeta primers. Produced via immunoSEQ multiplex PCR; TCRdb's table is partial and in-frame only. The profile covers about 210,000 clones, with 78% appearing a single time and less than 0.6% taken by the ten largest. The sequencing input was PBMCs. The receptors were gathered from a boy aged 5-17 years in good health and CMV-seronegative.

V usage is TRBV5-1 and J usage is TRBJ2-5, with D maybe TRBD2 (5 bases). Trimming left V 2 bases short and J 4 bases short, with 15 bases between. Germline CDR1 SGHRS, CDR2 YFSETQ. CDR3 length equals 15 residues. The CDR3 spells CASSFRLPVLETQYF. CDR3 in DNA: TGCGCCAGCAGCTTCCGACTACCCGTATTAGAGACCCAGTACTTC.

This clone was counted only a few times. This chain joins TRBV6-5 and TRBJ1-2; 8 positions match TRBD1. This CDR3 has 12 residues. Looked up from germline, CDR1 is MNHEY and CDR2 is SVGAGI. The trim removed 8 bases at V and 8 bases at J, leaving 7 bases unmatched. The chain's CDR3 is CASAGGAKGYTF. DNA of the CDR3: TGTGCCAGCGCAGGGGGCGCAAAAGGCTACACCTTC.

V and J are TRBV6-5 and TRBJ2-7; 7 bases are a match to TRBD1. Unmatched junction bases numbered 5, after V lost 0 bases and J lost 6 bases. The CDR3 runs to 14 residues. Per the germline V gene, CDR1 is MNHEY and CDR2 is SVGAGI. The CDR3 region is CASSYSARGTEQYF. CDR3 bases: TGTGCCAGCAGTTACTCGGCCAGGGGGACCGAGCAGTACTTC.

This chain joins TRBV5-8 and TRBJ2-5, with 12 nucleotides matching TRBD1. Germline-derived CDR1 and CDR2 are SGHTS and YDEGEE. The CDR3 length is 16 residues. Germline trimming cut 4 bases from V and 3 bases from J; bases unmatched to any gene: 7. The CDR3 sequence: CASSLGTGGGEETQYF. The CDR3 region has the DNA TGTGCCAGCAGCCTAGGGACAGGGGGCGGAGAAGAGACCCAGTACTTC.

The chain uses TRBV27 and TRBJ1-1, with TRBD1 matching over 8 bases. The germline V gene encodes CDR1 MNHEY and CDR2 SMNVEV (reference sequence). The CDR3 is 14 amino acids. The V and J ends lost 6 bases and 4 bases, in that order; junction bases with no gene match: 7. Written as DNA, the CDR3 is TGTGCCAGCAGATTCACAGGGGGAAGCACTGAAGCTTTCTTT. Translation: CASRFTGGSTEAFF.

Here the CDR3 DNA reads TGTGCCAGCAGCTTAGGGCGGTCCTACGAGCAGTACTTC. This translates into CASSLGRSYEQYF. The V gene is TRBV7-7, the J gene TRBJ2-7; D unresolved. CDR1 SSHAT and CDR2 FNYEAQ come from the germline V gene (reference sequence). There are 13 residues in the CDR3. Trimming stripped 1 base from V and 1 base from J, with 5 bases between.

The chain is built from TRBV6-5 and TRBJ2-7, with 8 bases that match TRBD2. The germline CDR1 and CDR2 sequences are MNHEY and SVGAGI. This CDR3 contains 15 residues. V shed 6 bases, J shed 4 bases, and the junction held 11 bases outside the gene matches. The CDR3 coding sequence is TGTGCCAGCAGCCCTTCTGCCAGCGGGAGTTACGAGCAGTACTTC. Protein product: CASSPSASGSYEQYF.

This clone was picked up one time. The chain uses TRBV6-1 and TRBJ2-7; 10 bases align to TRBD1. The CDR3 contains 15 residues. The V segment lost 4 bases and the J segment 3 bases; nucleotides outside the gene matches: 6. CDR1 and CDR2 from the germline V gene are MNHNS and SASEGT. The DNA for the CDR3 is TGTGCCAGCAGTGGCCTCGGGACAGGGGTCTACGAGCAGTACTTC. Translated, it gives CASSGLGTGVYEQYF.

The V gene is TRBV18, the J gene TRBJ1-6, with 7 bases lining up with TRBD1. CDR1 KGHSH and CDR2 LQKENI come from the germline V gene. V dropped 5 bases and J dropped 5; count of bases not matched to a gene: 3. This CDR3 comprises 14 residues. The CDR3 region has the DNA TGTGCCAGCTCAGAAGGACAGGATAATTCACCCCTCCACTTT. Translating gives CASSEGQDNSPLHF.

The chain couples TRBV19 to TRBJ2-2; weak D call: TRBD1 (5 bases). Trimming left V 2 bases short and J 9 bases short, with 10 bases between. The length of the CDR3 is 13 residues. Germline-derived CDR1 and CDR2 are LNHDA and SQIVND (reference sequence). Written as DNA, the CDR3 is TGTGCCAGTAGTATACAGGGATCCCGGGAGCTGTTTTTT. Residues: CASSIQGSRELFF.

This clone was counted a few times. V is TRBV5-1 and J is TRBJ1-1, with D tentatively TRBD1 (5 bases). This CDR3 has 12 amino acids. V was clipped by 0 bases and J by 11 bases, with 11 bases between them. Germline V gene lookup returns CDR1 SGHRS and CDR2 YFSETQ. CDR3 sequence: CASSLAGIGAFF. The CDR3, as DNA: TGCGCCAGCAGCTTGGCAGGGATAGGGGCTTTCTTT.

The V gene is TRBV5-1, the J gene TRBJ2-6; D is uncertain. Trimming took 4 bases from V and 0 from J, leaving 5 bases between them. CDR1 and CDR2 (germline): SGHRS, YFSETQ. CDR3 length equals 14 residues. The CDR3 DNA reads as TGCGCCAGCAGCCCTTACTCTGGGGCCAACGTCCTGACTTTC. Its protein is CASSPYSGANVLTF.

The chain employs TRBV9 and TRBJ1-5; weak D call: TRBD1 (6 bases). Germline CDR1 reads SGDLS; CDR2 reads YYNGEE. The length of the CDR3 is 18 residues. Trimming removed 5 bases at V and 0 bases at J, with 21 bases between. The CDR3 DNA sequence: TGTGCCAGCAGTTCACCTCCGGGACAACTCTATAGCAATCAGCCCCAGCATTTT. This encodes CASSSPPGQLYSNQPQHF.

The rearrangement joins TRBV25-1 to TRBJ2-7, with 7 bases lining up with TRBD1. Germline CDR1 reads MGHDK; CDR2 reads SYGVNS. The V segment lost 7 bases and the J segment 2 bases; nucleotides outside the gene matches: 5. The length of the CDR3 is 13 residues. CDR3 region: CASTQGLPYEQYF. CDR3 nucleotides: TGTGCCAGCACACAGGGGCTCCCCTACGAGCAGTACTTC.

The chain carries TRBV27 and TRBJ1-2, with no clear D. CDR3 length: 11 amino acids. Trimming took off 11 bases at V and 4 bases at J, with 11 bases between the two ends. Per the germline V gene, CDR1 is MNHEY and CDR2 is SMNVEV (reference sequence). The CDR3 bases are TGTGCCTGCCGGTCGGTCTATGGCTACACCTTC. Amino acid sequence: CACRSVYGYTF.

This clone has only a few counts. The chain uses TRBV6-5 and TRBJ1-2; D gene ambiguous. Deletions cut 2 bases from V and 8 bases from J, with 6 bases between. This CDR3 comprises 11 residues. Germline-derived CDR1 and CDR2 are MNHEY and SVGAGI. CDR3 coding DNA: TGTGCCAGCAGTTACGAGCGAGGCTACACCTTC. This sequence encodes CASSYERGYTF.

The rearrangement links TRBV2 to TRBJ1-2; maybe TRBD1 (6 bases). Deletions cut 5 bases from V and 7 bases from J, with 11 bases between. The germline CDR1 and CDR2 sequences are SNHLY and FYNNEI. The CDR3 runs to 12 residues. The CDR3 DNA reads TGTGCCAGCAGTCAAGACAGGTTTGGCTACACCTTC. As protein: CASSQDRFGYTF.

The rearrangement links TRBV4-2 to TRBJ1-1; no reliable D call. Trimming took off 4 bases at V and 1 base at J, with 10 bases between the two ends. Per germline, CDR1 LGHNA and CDR2 YNFKEQ. CDR3 size: 14 residues. CDR3 sequence reads: CASSPLTGNTEAFF. The CDR3 DNA is TGTGCCAGCAGCCCTCTGACGGGGAACACTGAAGCTTTCTTT.

With respect to this clone: Compared with germline, one end of the junction differs, possibly owing to a read error. V gene TRBV7-9 combines with J gene TRBJ2-7; D may be TRBD2 (6 bases). This CDR3 comprises 16 residues. From germline, CDR1 is SEHNR and CDR2 FQNEAQ (reference sequence). The DNA for the CDR3 is TGTTCCAGCTCCATTAGCGCGGGGTTTTTTTCCCACGAGCAGTACTTC. This gives the protein CSSSISAGFFSHEQYF.

The chain recombines TRBV27 with TRBJ1-2; tentatively, D is TRBD1 (5 bases). V shed 4 bases and J shed 3 bases, with 15 bases lying between them. CDR3 length: 15 amino acids. Germline CDR1 reads MNHEY; CDR2 reads SMNVEV (reference sequence). The DNA for the CDR3 is TGTGCCAGCAGTTATGCGGGGACCGCGTACTATGGCTACACCTTC. It is translated as CASSYAGTAYYGYTF.

V gene TRBV4-2 combines with J gene TRBJ2-2, with TRBD2 as a possible D gene (6 bases). Germline CDR1 reads LGHNA; CDR2 reads YNFKEQ. The V gene lost 0 bases and the J gene lost 2 bases, with 13 bases spanning the gap. There are 17 residues in the CDR3. The CDR3 protein is CASSQETSGDNTGELFF. The CDR3 DNA is TGTGCCAGCAGCCAAGAGACTAGTGGGGATAACACCGGGGAGCTGTTTTTT.

The V call is TRBV12-5, the J call TRBJ2-2; no clear D. From germline, CDR1 is LGHNT and CDR2 FRNRAP. CDR3 size: 15 residues. Trimming removed 0 bases at V and 4 bases at J, with 9 bases between. The CDR3 loop is CASGLVSGGTGELFF. Here the CDR3 DNA reads TGTGCTAGTGGTTTGGTCTCGGGTGGCACCGGGGAGCTGTTTTTT. The full variable domain, its missing parts supplied by reference TRBV12-5 and TRBJ2-2, is DARVTQTPRHKVTEMGQEVTMRCQPILGHNTVFWYRQTMMQGLELLAYFRNRAPLDDSGMPKDRFSAEMPDATLATLKIQPSEPRDSAVYFCASGLVSGGTGELFFGEGSRLTVL.

The chain joins TRBV5-1 to TRBJ1-6; 10 bases match TRBD1. Germline V gene lookup returns CDR1 SGHRS and CDR2 YFSETQ. Unmatched junction bases numbered 8, after V lost 2 bases and J lost 9 bases. This CDR3 is 16 amino acids long. The chain's CDR3 is CASSFDRGLRSSPLHF. CDR3 bases: TGCGCCAGCAGCTTTGACAGGGGGCTAAGGAGTTCACCCCTCCACTTT.

J is TRBJ2-7 and V is TRBV19, with 7 bases identical to TRBD2. With 5 bases clipped from V and 2 bases from J, the junction kept 6 bases outside the gene matches. The germline V gene encodes CDR1 LNHDA and CDR2 SQIVND (reference sequence). The CDR3 has 14 residues. The CDR3 DNA follows: TGTGCCAGTAGTGGGAGGGACCAGCCCTACGAGCAGTACTTC. The encoded protein is CASSGRDQPYEQYF. The whole variable domain, remainder taken from reference TRBV19 and TRBJ2-7, is DGGITQSPKYLFRKEGQNVTLSCEQNLNHDAMYWYRQDPGQGLRLIYYSQIVNDFQKGDIAEGYSVSREKKESFPLTVTSAQKNPTAFYLCASSGRDQPYEQYFGPGTRLTVT.